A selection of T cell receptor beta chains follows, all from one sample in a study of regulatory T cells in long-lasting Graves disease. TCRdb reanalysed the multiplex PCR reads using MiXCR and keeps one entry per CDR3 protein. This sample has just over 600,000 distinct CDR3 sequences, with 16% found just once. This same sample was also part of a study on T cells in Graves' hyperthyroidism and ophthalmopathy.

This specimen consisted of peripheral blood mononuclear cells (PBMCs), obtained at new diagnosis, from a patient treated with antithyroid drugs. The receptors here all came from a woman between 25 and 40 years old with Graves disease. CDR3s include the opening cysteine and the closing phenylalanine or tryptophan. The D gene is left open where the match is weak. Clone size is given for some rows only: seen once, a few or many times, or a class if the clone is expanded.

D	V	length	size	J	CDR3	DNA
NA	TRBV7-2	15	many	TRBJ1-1	CASSPPGWAVTEAFF	TGTGCCAGCAGCCCGCCGGGGTGGGCCGTCACTGAAGCTTTCTTT
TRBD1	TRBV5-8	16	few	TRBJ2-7	CASSRAGTVFRYEQYF	TGTGCCAGCAGCCGCGCCGGGACAGTATTCCGATACGAGCAGTACTTC
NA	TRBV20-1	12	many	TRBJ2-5	CSALTSSETQYF	TGCAGTGCTCTGACTAGTTCGGAGACCCAGTACTTC
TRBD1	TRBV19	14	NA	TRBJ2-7	CASAPGQGVYEQYF	TGTGCCAGCGCCCCGGGACAGGGAGTCTACGAGCAGTACTTC
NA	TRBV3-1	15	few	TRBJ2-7	CASSLRQVGPGEQYF	TGTGCCAGCAGCCTCCGACAGGTGGGACCAGGCGAGCAGTACTTC
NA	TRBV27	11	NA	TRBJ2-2	CASSTLGELFF	TGTGCCAGCAGCACCCTCGGGGAGCTGTTTTTT
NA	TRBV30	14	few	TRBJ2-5	CAWSPGGVRETQYF	TGTGCCTGGAGCCCCGGAGGGGTCCGGGAGACCCAGTACTTC
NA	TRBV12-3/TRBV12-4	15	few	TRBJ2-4	CASSPGVSSGNIQYF	TGTGCCAGCAGCCCGGGGGTTAGTTCAGGGAACATTCAGTACTTC
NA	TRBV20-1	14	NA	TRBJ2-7	CSASGGRGSYEQYF	TGCAGTGCTAGCGGCGGCAGGGGATCCTACGAGCAGTACTTC
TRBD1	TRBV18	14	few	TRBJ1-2	CASSTGQDVYGYTF	TGTGCCAGCTCAACCGGACAGGACGTCTATGGCTACACCTTC
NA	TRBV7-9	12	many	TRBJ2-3	CASSLRTDTQYF	TGTGCCAGCAGCTTAAGGACAGATACGCAGTATTTT
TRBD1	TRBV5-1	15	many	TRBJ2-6	CASQLTGSGANVLTF	TGCGCCAGCCAACTGACAGGGTCCGGGGCCAACGTCCTGACTTTC
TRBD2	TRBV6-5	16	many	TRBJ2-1	CASSYSVLAVSNEQFF	TGTGCCAGCAGTTACTCGGTACTAGCGGTATCCAATGAGCAGTTCTTC
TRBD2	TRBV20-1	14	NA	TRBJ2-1	CSAFRLAGYNEQFF	TGCAGTGCTTTTCGACTAGCGGGGTACAATGAGCAGTTCTTC
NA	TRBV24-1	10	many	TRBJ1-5	CATKGQPQHF	TGTGCCACCAAAGGCCAGCCCCAGCATTTT
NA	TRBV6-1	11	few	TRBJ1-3	CASRTGGTIYF	TGTGCCAGCAGGACAGGCGGCACCATATATTTT
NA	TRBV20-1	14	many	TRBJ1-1	CSATRQNLNTEAFF	TGCAGTGCTACCCGACAGAATTTAAACACTGAAGCTTTCTTT
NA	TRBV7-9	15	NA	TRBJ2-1	CASSLTGRSSYEQFF	TGTGCCAGCAGCCTGACCGGCAGGAGCTCCTACGAGCAGTTCTTC
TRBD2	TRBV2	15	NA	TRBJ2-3	CATKKAGVLSDTQYF	TGTGCCACCAAGAAAGCGGGAGTATTGTCAGATACGCAGTATTTT
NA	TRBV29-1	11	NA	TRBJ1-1	CSVVRETEAFF	TGCAGCGTTGTGAGGGAGACTGAAGCTTTCTTT
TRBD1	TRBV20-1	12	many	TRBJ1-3	CSATGAGNTIYF	TGCAGTGCCACAGGGGCTGGAAACACCATATATTTT
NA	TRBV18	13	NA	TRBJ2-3	CASSRDQGDTQYF	TGTGCCAGCTCGCGGGATCAGGGGGATACGCAGTATTTT
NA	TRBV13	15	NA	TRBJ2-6	CASSLGPSGANVLTF	TGTGCCAGCAGCTTAGGTCCCTCTGGGGCCAACGTCCTGACTTTC
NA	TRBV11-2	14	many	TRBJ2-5	CASSSVGGLMTQYF	TGTGCCAGCAGCTCGGTAGGGGGGCTAATGACCCAGTACTTC
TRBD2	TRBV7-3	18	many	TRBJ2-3	CASSLASGRAIGTDTQYF	TGTGCCAGCAGCTTAGCTTCCGGGAGGGCCATCGGCACAGATACGCAGTATTTT
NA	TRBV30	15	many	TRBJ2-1	CAWSRAVKGVDEQFF	TGTGCCTGGAGCCGGGCCGTAAAAGGGGTGGATGAGCAGTTCTTC
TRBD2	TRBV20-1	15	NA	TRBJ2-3	CSANGLAGSTDTQYF	TGCAGTGCTAACGGACTAGCGGGAAGCACAGATACGCAGTATTTT
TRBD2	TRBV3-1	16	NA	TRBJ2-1	CASSLGLAGEGREQFF	TGTGCCAGCAGCCTGGGACTAGCGGGAGAAGGACGTGAGCAGTTCTTC
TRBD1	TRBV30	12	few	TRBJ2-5	CAWSKQGGTQYF	TGTGCCTGGAGTAAACAGGGGGGGACCCAGTACTTC
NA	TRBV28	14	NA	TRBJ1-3	CASSVQAGGNTIYF	TGTGCCAGCAGTGTTCAGGCCGGTGGAAACACCATATATTTT
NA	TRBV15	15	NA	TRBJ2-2	CATRRLARNTGELFF	TGTGCCACCCGTCGCCTAGCGCGAAACACCGGGGAGCTGTTTTTT
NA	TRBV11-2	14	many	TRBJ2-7	CASGTWDRDYEQYF	TGTGCCAGCGGGACTTGGGACAGAGACTACGAGCAGTACTTC
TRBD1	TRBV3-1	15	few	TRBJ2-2	CASSRSGTGLSELFF	TGTGCCAGCAGCCGGTCCGGGACAGGGCTATCGGAGCTGTTTTTT
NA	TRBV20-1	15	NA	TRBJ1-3	CSARSGAMAGNTIYF	TGCAGTGCTAGATCGGGGGCGATGGCGGGAAACACCATATATTTT
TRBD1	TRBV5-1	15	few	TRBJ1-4	CASSSGWTGREKLFF	TGCGCCAGCAGCTCCGGCTGGACAGGGCGTGAAAAACTGTTTTTT
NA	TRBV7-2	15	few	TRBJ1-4	CASSSRWGLAEKLFF	TGTGCCAGCAGCTCGCGGTGGGGGTTGGCCGAAAAACTGTTTTTT
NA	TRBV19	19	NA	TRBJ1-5	CASLGGGALGVFSNQPQHF	TGTGCCAGTCTCGGAGGTGGGGCCCTCGGTGTGTTTAGCAATCAGCCCCAGCATTTT
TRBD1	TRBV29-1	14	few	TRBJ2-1	CSVVTDRERDEQFF	TGCAGCGTTGTTACGGACAGGGAAAGGGATGAGCAGTTCTTC
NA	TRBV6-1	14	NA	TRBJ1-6	CASSPRGGRRTYNF	TGTGCCAGCAGCCCCAGGGGAGGGAGACGAACATATAACTTT
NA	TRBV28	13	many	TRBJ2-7	CASKETAVYEQYF	TGTGCCAGCAAGGAGACAGCCGTATACGAGCAGTACTTC
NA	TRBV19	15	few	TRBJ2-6	CASKVQGSGANVLTF	TGTGCCAGTAAGGTGCAGGGCTCTGGGGCCAACGTCCTGACTTTC
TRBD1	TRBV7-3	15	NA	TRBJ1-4	CASSAIQGAGEKLFF	TGTGCCAGCAGCGCAATACAGGGGGCGGGTGAAAAACTGTTTTTT
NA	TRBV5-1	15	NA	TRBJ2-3	CASSNQAGNTDTQYF	TGCGCCAGCAGCAATCAAGCTGGAAACACAGATACGCAGTATTTT
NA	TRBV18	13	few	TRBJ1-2	CASSNGIPSGYTF	TGTGCCAGCTCCAACGGCATACCGTCTGGCTACACCTTC
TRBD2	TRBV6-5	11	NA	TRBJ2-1	CASSYSGVQFF	TGTGCCAGCAGTTATAGCGGGGTGCAGTTCTTC
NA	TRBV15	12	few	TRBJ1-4	CATRTSNEKLFF	TGTGCCACCAGGACCTCTAATGAAAAACTGTTTTTT
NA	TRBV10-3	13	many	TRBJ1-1	CAISGNPNTEAFF	TGTGCCATCAGTGGTAACCCGAACACTGAAGCTTTCTTT
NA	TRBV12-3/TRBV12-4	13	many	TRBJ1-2	CASSSGGYYGYTF	TGTGCCAGCAGCAGTGGGGGTTACTATGGCTACACCTTC
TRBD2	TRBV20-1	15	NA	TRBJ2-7	CSATTSGGSSYEQYF	TGCAGTGCAACGACTAGCGGGGGGAGCTCCTACGAGCAGTACTTC
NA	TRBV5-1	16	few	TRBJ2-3	CASSLGPGDSTDTQYF	TGCGCCAGCAGCTTGGGTCCGGGGGACTCCACAGATACGCAGTATTTT
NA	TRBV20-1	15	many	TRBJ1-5	CSARDLGESLQPQHF	TGCAGTGCTAGAGATCTCGGAGAATCCTTACAGCCCCAGCATTTT
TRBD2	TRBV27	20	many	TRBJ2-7	CASSYRPGLAGGFLNYEQYF	TGTGCCAGCAGCTACCGACCGGGACTAGCGGGAGGGTTCCTGAACTACGAGCAGTACTTC
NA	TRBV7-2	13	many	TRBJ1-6	CASSLFYDSPLHF	TGTGCCAGCAGCTTATTCTACGATTCACCCCTCCACTTT
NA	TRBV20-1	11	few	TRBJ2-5	CSAKDRETQYF	TGCAGTGCTAAGGACCGAGAGACCCAGTACTTC
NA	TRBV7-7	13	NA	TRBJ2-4	CASSLAYGQIQYF	TGTGCTAGCAGCTTAGCGTATGGCCAAATTCAGTACTTC
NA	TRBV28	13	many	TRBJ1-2	CASSLLGRYGYTF	TGTGCCAGCAGTTTATTAGGCAGATATGGCTACACCTTC
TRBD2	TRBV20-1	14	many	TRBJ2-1	CSAPGLAEWNEQFF	TGCAGTGCCCCGGGACTAGCAGAGTGGAATGAGCAGTTCTTC
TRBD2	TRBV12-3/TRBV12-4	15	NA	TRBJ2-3	CASSRASGFRDTQYF	TGTGCCAGCAGCCGGGCTAGCGGATTTCGGGATACGCAGTATTTT
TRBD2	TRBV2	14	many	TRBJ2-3	CASREREGTDTQYF	TGTGCCAGCAGGGAGCGGGAGGGCACAGATACGCAGTATTTT
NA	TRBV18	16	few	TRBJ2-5	CASSPLPSGSGETQYF	TGTGCCAGCTCACCACTCCCTTCCGGGTCGGGAGAGACCCAGTACTTC